A single sample gave rise to the 31 T cell receptor beta chains below, sequenced in a study of shared clonotypes between healthy human individuals. Only in-frame clones appear in the TCRdb table, and some are missing; sequencing was by immunoSEQ multiplex PCR. The table has around 340,000 clones, roughly 80% seen once; the top ten hold about 10%. The sequencing sample was made of memory CD4+ T cells sorted from blood. Described subset: CD45RA-negative fraction. These receptors all come from a man aged 30 to 45 in good health.

This rearrangement joins TRBV6-1 to TRBJ2-5, with D unresolved. This CDR3 is 14 amino acids long. The V gene lost 1 base and the J gene lost 3 bases, with 9 bases spanning the gap. The germline V gene encodes CDR1 MNHNS and CDR2 SASEGT. This chain's CDR3 is CASSEVGPKETQYF. CDR3 in DNA: TGTGCCAGCAGTGAAGTTGGGCCCAAAGAGACCCAGTACTTC.

The table lists this clone with many counts. This rearrangement joins TRBV10-2 to TRBJ2-7, with 9 bases fitting TRBD1. The germline gives CDR1 WSHSY, CDR2 SAAADI. V shed 5 bases, J shed 6 bases, and the junction held 8 bases outside the gene matches. This CDR3 has 14 amino acids. DNA of the CDR3: TGCGCCAGCAGTAACGCCGGGACAGGGTTCGAGCAGTACTTC. It specifies CASSNAGTGFEQYF.

The chain joins TRBV28 to TRBJ2-7; TRBD1 matches at 9 bases. Germline V lookup: CDR1 MDHEN, CDR2 SYDVKM. V was clipped by 5 bases and J by 1 base; unmatched bases: 0. This CDR3 is 13 amino acids long. The CDR3 spells CASSGTGSYEQYF. The CDR3 DNA reads TGTGCCAGCAGTGGGACAGGGTCCTACGAGCAGTACTTC.

About this clone: This may be a read error, as it is one base from a much larger clone. This CDR3 is also generated by other DNA sequences in the sample. The chain recombines TRBV7-2 with TRBJ2-2, with no clear D. CDR1 SGHTA and CDR2 FQGNSA come from the germline V gene. V was cut by 4 bases and J by 4 bases, with 1 base left in between. The length of the CDR3 is 11 residues. The CDR3 nucleotides read TGTGCCAGCAGCTCCACCGGGGAGCTGTTTTTT. Its protein product is CASSSTGELFF.

The chain links TRBV4-3 to TRBJ2-1, with 7 nucleotides matching TRBD1. Germline CDR1 and CDR2: LGHNA and YSLEER. This CDR3 has 14 amino acids. J gave up 5 bases and V 5 bases, and 6 bases lay outside the gene matches. The chain's CDR3 is CASSDDRENNEQFF. CDR3 nucleotides: TGCGCCAGCAGCGATGACAGGGAAAACAATGAGCAGTTCTTC.

The rearrangement uses TRBV4-1 and TRBJ2-1; 9 positions agree with TRBD1. The junction had 10 bases not matched to a gene; V was cut back by 3 bases and J by 7 bases. Germline V CDR1 and CDR2: MGHRA, YSYEKL. The CDR3 has 16 amino acids. The CDR3 DNA is TGCGCCAGCAGCCACAGCCGGGACAGGGTTGGGAATGAGCAGTTCTTC. Residues: CASSHSRDRVGNEQFF.

This clone showed up many times. V and J are TRBV5-6 and TRBJ2-1, with 8 bases identical to TRBD2. This CDR3 has 12 residues. Trimming at V came to 5 bases and at J to 6 bases, leaving 1 base not matched to a gene. Germline V gene sequence: CDR1 SGHDT, CDR2 YYEEEE. The CDR3 nucleotides are TGTGCCAGCAGGGGACTAGTCAATGAGCAGTTCTTC. It encodes CASRGLVNEQFF.

This clone was picked up one time. The V and J genes are TRBV28 and TRBJ2-5; 9 nucleotides line up with TRBD1. The CDR3 extends over 15 amino acids. The junction had 9 bases not matched to a gene; V was cut back by 5 bases and J by 5 bases. Looked up from germline, CDR1 is MDHEN and CDR2 is SYDVKM. CDR3 sequence (DNA): TGTGCCAGCAGTCGCATAGGGACAGGGACGGAGACCCAGTACTTC. As protein: CASSRIGTGTETQYF.

In this sample, this clone turned up a few times. The CDR3 protein is CASSLSGRTGEETQYF. The CDR3 DNA reads TGTGCCAGCAGTTTATCCGGGCGGACAGGGGAAGAGACCCAGTACTTC. J is TRBJ2-5 and V is TRBV27; 9 bases match TRBD1. This CDR3 has 16 residues. The germline CDR1 and CDR2 sequences are MNHEY and SMNVEV (reference sequence). V shed 0 bases, J shed 3 bases, and the junction held 5 bases outside the gene matches.

CDR3 loop: CASTRTLGVTDTQYF. CDR3 nucleotide sequence: TGTGCCAGCACCCGCACTCTTGGGGTCACAGATACGCAGTATTTT. The chain carries TRBV2 and TRBJ2-3; D uncertain. The CDR3 runs 15 residues. The V end lost 7 bases, the J end lost 2 bases, and 16 bases lay between the germline ends. Germline V gene sequence: CDR1 SNHLY, CDR2 FYNNEI.

The gene calls are TRBV6-5 and TRBJ2-1, with D hard to call. The CDR3 is 15 amino acids. V was clipped by 6 bases and J by 6 bases, with 18 bases between them. Germline V gene data show CDR1 as MNHEY and CDR2 as SVGAGI. CDR3 DNA sequence: TGTGCCAGCAGGCTCAAAGGAGACGGGCTCAATGAGCAGTTCTTC. Its translation: CASRLKGDGLNEQFF.

The chain recombines TRBV4-1 with TRBJ2-5; D not certain. Trimming pared 4 bases from V and 2 bases from J, leaving 17 bases between. This CDR3 has 16 amino acids. From germline, CDR1 is MGHRA and CDR2 YSYEKL. CDR3: CASSPSWQLQQETQYF. CDR3 nucleotide sequence: TGCGCCAGCAGCCCCTCGTGGCAGCTCCAACAAGAGACCCAGTACTTC.

The gene calls are TRBV2 and TRBJ1-5, with TRBD1 matching over 9 bases. J gave up 0 bases and V 4 bases, and 4 bases lay outside the gene matches. This CDR3 is built from 16 residues. Germline V gene lookup returns CDR1 SNHLY and CDR2 FYNNEI. The CDR3 nucleotides are TGTGCCAGCAGTGGGACAGGGGATTTTAGCAATCAGCCCCAGCATTTT. It encodes CASSGTGDFSNQPQHF.

V usage is TRBV9 and J usage is TRBJ2-7; D unresolved. CDR3 length: 15 residues. V was trimmed by 4 bases and J by 0 bases, leaving 14 bases between them. Germline V gives CDR1 SGDLS, CDR2 YYNGEE. CDR3 in amino acids: CASSIHSALSYEQYF. The CDR3, as DNA: TGTGCCAGCAGCATTCACAGCGCGCTCTCCTACGAGCAGTACTTC.

The chain couples TRBV18 to TRBJ2-3, with D perhaps matching TRBD1 or TRBD2 (7 bases each). The germline V and J ends were trimmed by 3 bases and 0 bases, with 16 bases remaining between them. The V gene's germline CDR1 is KGHSH and CDR2 LQKENI. This CDR3 has 17 residues. In DNA, the CDR3 is TGTGCCAGCTCACCTAGGGAGGGGGCGCTTAGCACAGATACGCAGTATTTT. Translation: CASSPREGALSTDTQYF.

This clone turned up a few times. The chain joins TRBV19 to TRBJ2-1, with TRBD2 identical over 8 bases. V dropped 1 base and J dropped 4; count of bases not matched to a gene: 6. The CDR3 length is 16 residues. CDR1 is LNHDA and CDR2 is SQIVND in the germline V gene (reference sequence). This CDR3 is CASSIGSGGPYNEQFF. The CDR3 bases are TGTGCCAGTAGTATAGGGTCGGGAGGGCCATACAATGAGCAGTTCTTC. The full variable domain, rest sourced from reference TRBV19 and TRBJ2-1, is DGGITQSPKYLFRKEGQNVTLSCEQNLNHDAMYWYRQDPGQGLRLIYYSQIVNDFQKGDIAEGYSVSREKKESFPLTVTSAQKNPTAFYLCASSIGSGGPYNEQFFGPGTRLTVL.

The chain carries TRBV28 and TRBJ2-5; 13 bases fit TRBD2. The germline CDR1 and CDR2 sequences are MDHEN and SYDVKM. This CDR3 has 18 amino acids. V trimming: 5 bases; J trimming: 3 bases; junction bases outside the gene matches: 12. The DNA of the CDR3 is TGTGCCAGCAGTGGGCCGAGGACTAGCGGGAGCTGGGAAGAGACCCAGTACTTC. Protein sequence: CASSGPRTSGSWEETQYF.

V usage is TRBV7-2 and J usage is TRBJ1-2; 8 bases line up with TRBD1. V was clipped by 1 base and J by 2 bases; unmatched bases: 0. In germline, CDR1 is SGHTA, CDR2 FQGNSA. The CDR3 loop spans 14 amino acids. For the CDR3, the DNA is TGTGCCAGCAGCTTAGGACAGGGGAACTATGGCTACACCTTC. This translates into CASSLGQGNYGYTF.

Regarding this clone: A far larger clone is one nucleotide away, so this likely arose from a read error. This CDR3 is also generated by other DNA sequences in the sample. V and J are TRBV29-1 and TRBJ2-6, with D perhaps TRBD1 or TRBD2 (5 bases each). The CDR3 runs to 14 residues. CDR1 is SQVTM and CDR2 is ANQGSEA in the germline V gene. Trimming took 4 bases from V and 0 from J, leaving 7 bases between them. The CDR3 loop is CSVVGGSGANVLTF. For the CDR3, the DNA is TGCAGCGTTGTTGGGGGCTCTGGGGCCAACGTCCTGACTTTC.

The chain couples TRBV28 to TRBJ1-5; TRBD1 matches at 11 bases. Per germline, CDR1 MDHEN and CDR2 SYDVKM. This CDR3 spans 18 amino acids. Trimming took 6 bases from V and 1 from J; bases not matched to a gene: 11. CDR3 sequence: CASRAGTGGPVSNQPQHF. In DNA form, the CDR3 reads TGTGCCAGCAGAGCCGGGACAGGGGGACCGGTGAGCAATCAGCCCCAGCATTTT.

The chain joins TRBV5-6 to TRBJ2-1, with 15 positions matching TRBD2. V dropped 0 bases and J dropped 4; count of bases not matched to a gene: 2. The CDR3 extends over 17 amino acids. CDR1 and CDR2 from the germline V gene are SGHDT and YYEEEE. The CDR3 DNA follows: TGTGCCAGCAGCTTGGAAGGGACTAGCGGGAGGTACAATGAGCAGTTCTTC. Amino acid sequence: CASSLEGTSGRYNEQFF.

This chain uses TRBV19 with TRBJ1-1; 12 bases agree with TRBD1. The CDR3 loop spans 15 amino acids. The germline V gene has CDR1 LNHDA and CDR2 SQIVND (reference sequence). The trim removed 6 bases at V and 5 bases at J, leaving 7 bases unmatched. The CDR3 nucleotides are TGTGCCAGTAGCTCGGGACAGGGGGCGCGGACTGAAGCTTTCTTT. Its protein is CASSSGQGARTEAFF.

This clone has a handful of counts. The gene calls are TRBV6-4 and TRBJ2-2, with D uncertain. The CDR3 covers 14 residues. Trimming shortened V by 2 bases and J by 0 bases, and 4 bases separated the two germline ends. Germline assignment: CDR1 MRHNA and CDR2 SNTAGT. Written as DNA, the CDR3 is TGTGCCAGCAGTGACGGGGCGAACACCGGGGAGCTGTTTTTT. Translated: CASSDGANTGELFF.

This chain uses TRBV18 with TRBJ2-1, with TRBD2 matching over 12 bases. V was pared by 3 bases and J by 9 bases, with 6 bases of the junction left unmatched. Germline CDR1 is KGHSH and CDR2 is LQKENI. This CDR3 comprises 15 residues. The CDR3 reads CASSPPSGRAGEQFF. CDR3 bases: TGTGCCAGCTCACCTCCTAGCGGGAGGGCCGGTGAGCAGTTCTTC.

V usage is TRBV5-1 and J usage is TRBJ1-2; D might be TRBD1 (6 bases). The CDR3 runs 14 residues. The V end lost 1 base, the J end lost 6 bases, and 13 bases lay between the germline ends. Germline V gene data show CDR1 as SGHRS and CDR2 as YFSETQ. In nucleotides, the CDR3 is TGCGCCAGCAGCTTGAACCCAGGGGACAATGGCTACACCTTC. The encoded protein is CASSLNPGDNGYTF.

This sequence joins TRBV18 and TRBJ2-2; 11 nucleotides match TRBD2. Trimming took 1 base from V and 6 from J; bases not matched to a gene: 7. The CDR3 is made up of 17 amino acids. Germline CDR1 reads KGHSH; CDR2 reads LQKENI. The CDR3 region has the DNA TGTGCCAGCTCACCACACACTAGCGGGAGTTCAGCCGGGGAGCTGTTTTTT. This gives the protein CASSPHTSGSSAGELFF.

This chain links TRBV14 with TRBJ1-5; weak D call: TRBD1 (6 bases). The germline V and J ends were trimmed by 1 base and 4 bases, with 11 bases remaining between them. The CDR3 runs to 15 residues. Germline V gene data show CDR1 as SGHDN and CDR2 as FVKESK. CDR3 region: CASSQVGGGNQPQHF. CDR3 in DNA: TGTGCCAGCAGCCAAGTAGGGGGAGGGAATCAGCCCCAGCATTTT.

Only a few counts were recorded for this clone. The V gene is TRBV5-1, the J gene TRBJ2-7; the match to TRBD1 covers 11 bases. V dropped 4 bases and J dropped 6; count of bases not matched to a gene: 6. The CDR3 extends over 14 amino acids. The germline gives CDR1 SGHRS, CDR2 YFSETQ. CDR3 protein: CASSPRTGGVEQYF. DNA for the CDR3: TGCGCCAGCAGCCCCAGGACAGGGGGCGTCGAGCAGTACTTC.

The chain recombines TRBV6-6 with TRBJ2-6, with D possibly TRBD1 on 5 matching bases. The CDR3 runs 13 residues. Trimming took off 10 bases at V and 4 bases at J, with 11 bases between the two ends. Germline assignment: CDR1 MNHNY and CDR2 SVGAGI (reference sequence). The CDR3 loop reads CAIQGVGANVLTF. CDR3 sequence (DNA): TGTGCCATTCAAGGGGTCGGGGCCAACGTCCTGACTTTC.

The rearrangement uses TRBV4-1 and TRBJ2-5; 7 nucleotides align to TRBD1. CDR3 length: 14 amino acids. Germline V gene sequence: CDR1 MGHRA, CDR2 YSYEKL. V shed 1 base and J 3 bases; nucleotides not matched to a gene: 2. The CDR3 region is CASSQADREETQYF. The CDR3 DNA is TGCGCCAGCAGCCAAGCAGACAGGGAAGAGACCCAGTACTTC.

CDR3 bases: TGTGCCAGCAGTTTCTCGAAAACAGGGGACTATGGCTACACCTTC. Translation: CASSFSKTGDYGYTF. V usage is TRBV27 and J usage is TRBJ1-2; 7 bases are a match to TRBD1. Trimming removed 3 bases from V and 3 bases from J; junction bases left unmatched: 7. CDR1 and CDR2 from the germline V gene are MNHEY and SMNVEV (reference sequence). There are 15 residues in the CDR3.